These T cell receptor beta chains were read from a single sample in a study of human T cells and chemical hapten exposure. Via MiXCR, TCRdb re-called the RACE reads, giving one row per CDR3 protein. Among some 82,000 distinct CDR3 sequences listed, 6.5% to 8% were seen once. The sample was whole blood, taken in connection with sensitization to the hapten diphenylcyclopropenone (DPC). The origin of the receptors is a woman between 25 and 40 years old with alopecia areata. Some clones in this sample may be carry-over from other donors' samples. The CDR3 runs from the conserved cysteine through the conserved F or W. The D gene is left open where the match is weak. Clone size, where shown, is once, few, many, or a class for clones that have expanded.

size	V	J	D	DNA	CDR3
many	TRBV12-3/TRBV12-4	TRBJ1-5	.	TGTGCCAGCAGTTCGGACGGGAATCAGCCCCAGCATTTT	CASSSDGNQPQHF
many	TRBV10-3	TRBJ2-2	TRBD1	TGTGCCATCAGCACCGGGACAGGGAACACCGGGGAGCTGTTTTTT	CAISTGTGNTGELFF
many	TRBV18	TRBJ2-7	.	TGTGCCAGCTCACCCGCCCAGGCCCTCGAGCAGTACTTC	CASSPAQALEQYF
many	TRBV5-1	TRBJ1-3	TRBD1	TGCGCCAGCAGCTTGGGTACAGGGGGCTCTGGAAACACCATATATTTT	CASSLGTGGSGNTIYF
few	TRBV12-3/TRBV12-4	TRBJ1-4	TRBD1	TGTGCCAGCAGTTTACGGGACAGGGGAAATGAAAAACTGTTTTTT	CASSLRDRGNEKLFF
many	TRBV4-2	TRBJ1-1	TRBD1	TGTGCCAGCAGCGAAGAAGGGACAGCGAACACTGAAGCTTTCTTT	CASSEEGTANTEAFF
.	TRBV21-1	TRBJ1-3	.	TGTGCCAGCAGCAAAGTGTGGGGACAAACTAGCTCTGGAAACACCATATATTTT	CASSKVWGQTSSGNTIYF
many	TRBV29-1	TRBJ2-3	.	TGCAGCGTGGACGTAACTAGCACAGATACGCAGTATTTT	CSVDVTSTDTQYF
.	TRBV29-1	TRBJ1-3	.	TGCAGCGTTGAAGCGCCAGGGGACACCATATATTTT	CSVEAPGDTIYF
few	TRBV7-9	TRBJ2-5	.	TGTGCCAGCAGCTTCCAAACTGATGTGTGGGGACAAGAGACCCAGTACTTC	CASSFQTDVWGQETQYF
.	TRBV7-2	TRBJ1-2	.	TGTGCCAGCAGCATCCTGGGGCAGCCGATGTATGGCTACACCTTC	CASSILGQPMYGYTF
.	TRBV12-3/TRBV12-4	TRBJ1-1	.	TGTGCCAGCAGAACTCCGGGACTGATGAACACTGAAGCTTTCTTT	CASRTPGLMNTEAFF
many	TRBV10-3	TRBJ2-7	TRBD2	TGTGCCATCAGTGAGCCGCCCGGACTAGCGGGGTCCCGCTACGAGCAGTACTTC	CAISEPPGLAGSRYEQYF
many	TRBV5-1	TRBJ1-1	.	TGCGCCAGCAGCTCTACGGGGGGCGGCACTGAAGCTTTCTTT	CASSSTGGGTEAFF
many	TRBV30	TRBJ2-1	TRBD1	TGTGCCTGGAGTGTAGGGGGCGATGAGCAGTTCTTC	CAWSVGGDEQFF
many	TRBV18	TRBJ1-1	.	TGTGCCAGCTCACCAGGGTCGTTAGGCACTGAAGCTTTCTTT	CASSPGSLGTEAFF
.	TRBV6-6	TRBJ1-3	.	TGTGCCAGCAAGAGACGGAGCTCTGGAAACACCATATATTTT	CASKRRSSGNTIYF
.	TRBV15	TRBJ1-2	TRBD1	TGTGCCACCAGCCCAGGGGGTTCGGCCAACTTCTATGGCTACACCTTC	CATSPGGSANFYGYTF
many	TRBV7-9	TRBJ1-1	.	TGTGCCAGCAGCTTAGCCATTTCGGCGAACACTGAAGCTTTCTTT	CASSLAISANTEAFF
many	TRBV7-2	TRBJ1-6	.	TGTGCCAGCAGCTTAGGGGACGGCTATAATTCACCCCTCCACTTT	CASSLGDGYNSPLHF
many	TRBV3-1	TRBJ1-1	.	TGTGCCAGCAGCCAGCTGGGGGAAGCTTTCTTT	CASSQLGEAFF
.	TRBV11-2	TRBJ2-7	TRBD1	TGTGCCAGCAGCCCAGGGGGGACAGGGGCCCGCGAGCAGTACTTC	CASSPGGTGAREQYF
.	TRBV5-4	TRBJ1-1	.	TGTGCCAGCTCCCTTACCCGACAGATGAACACTGAAGCTTTCTTT	CASSLTRQMNTEAFF
many	TRBV29-1	TRBJ2-3	TRBD2	TGCAGCGTTGAGGGTGGCGGGGGGGAGGATACGCAGTATTTT	CSVEGGGGEDTQYF
few	TRBV20-1	TRBJ1-1	.	TGCAGTGCTAGAGCTCCGGACAGAGGAAACACTGAAGCTTTCTTT	CSARAPDRGNTEAFF
many	TRBV12-3/TRBV12-4	TRBJ1-6	TRBD1	TGTGCCAGCAGTTTAGGGACAGGGAATAATTCACCCCTCCACTTT	CASSLGTGNNSPLHF
few	TRBV11-2	TRBJ1-4	TRBD1	TGTGCCAGCAGTCCGACTGGGGAGGACAGGGACCACTTTGAAAAACTGTTTTTT	CASSPTGEDRDHFEKLFF
many	TRBV5-1	TRBJ2-3	TRBD2	TGCGCCAGCAGCTCGCCTGACCTAGCGGGGGCCCGCACAGATACGCAGTATTTT	CASSSPDLAGARTDTQYF
.	TRBV3-1	TRBJ2-3	.	TGTGCCAGCAGCCGGGACATCGGCGCAGATACGCAGTATTTT	CASSRDIGADTQYF
many	TRBV6-1	TRBJ1-2	TRBD1	TGTGCCAGCAGTGAAACAGGGGAGGGCTATGGCTACACCTTC	CASSETGEGYGYTF
many	TRBV3-1	TRBJ2-1	.	TGTGCCAGCAGCCAAGGGGGAATAGGGAATGAGCAGTTCTTC	CASSQGGIGNEQFF
many	TRBV29-1	TRBJ2-5	.	TGCAGCGTTGAGGGCGGCCCAGAAGAGACCCAGTACTTC	CSVEGGPEETQYF
.	TRBV20-1	TRBJ2-1	.	TGCAGTGCCGCGCAGGGGTTCGGCTACAATGAGCAGTTCTTC	CSAAQGFGYNEQFF
few	TRBV2	TRBJ2-7	.	TGTGCCAGCAGTGTTCGTCTAGCGCCCCACGAGCAGTACTTC	CASSVRLAPHEQYF
.	TRBV5-1	TRBJ2-1	.	TGCGCCAGCAGCCAGATCTACGGATCGTCCCGTGGGATGTACAATGAGCAGTTCTTC	CASSQIYGSSRGMYNEQFF
.	TRBV6-2/TRBV6-3	TRBJ2-1	TRBD2	TGTGCCAGCAGAACTAGCGGGTCCCAAATGGAGCAGTTCTTC	CASRTSGSQMEQFF
many	TRBV2	TRBJ2-3	.	TGTGCCAGCAGTGAATCGGGGCTCACAGATACGCAGTATTTT	CASSESGLTDTQYF
many	TRBV6-5	TRBJ2-3	TRBD2	TGTGCCAGCAGAGGAGGGACTAGCGGGGGACTCACGCAGTATTTT	CASRGGTSGGLTQYF
many	TRBV5-1	TRBJ2-1	TRBD1	TGCGCCAGCAGCTCTACAGGGGACTCCTACAATGAGCAGTTCTTC	CASSSTGDSYNEQFF
many	TRBV20-1	TRBJ1-2	.	TGCAGTGCCCAGATCGTAGGGCAAGCTAACTATGGCTACACCTTC	CSAQIVGQANYGYTF